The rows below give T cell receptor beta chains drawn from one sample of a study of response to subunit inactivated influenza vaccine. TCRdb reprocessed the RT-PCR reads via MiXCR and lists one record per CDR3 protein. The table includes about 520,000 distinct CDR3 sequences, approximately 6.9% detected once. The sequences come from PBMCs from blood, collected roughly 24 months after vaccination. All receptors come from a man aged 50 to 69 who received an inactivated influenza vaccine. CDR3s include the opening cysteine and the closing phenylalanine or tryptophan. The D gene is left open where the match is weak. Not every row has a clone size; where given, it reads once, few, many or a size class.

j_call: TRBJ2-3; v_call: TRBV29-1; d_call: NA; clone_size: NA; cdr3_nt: TGCAGCGTTACACAGGGAAAAGATACGCAGTATTTT; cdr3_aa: CSVTQGKDTQYF
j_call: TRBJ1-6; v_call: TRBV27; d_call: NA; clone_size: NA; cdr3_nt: TGTGCCAGCAGTTTGGGGGTGTTTAATTCACCCCTCCACTTT; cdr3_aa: CASSLGVFNSPLHF
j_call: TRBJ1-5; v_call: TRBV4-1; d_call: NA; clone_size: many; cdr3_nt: TGCGCCAGCAGCGCACGGGACCCTCGAAATCAGCCCCAGCATTTT; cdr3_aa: CASSARDPRNQPQHF
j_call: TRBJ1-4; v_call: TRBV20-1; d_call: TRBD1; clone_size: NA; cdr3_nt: TGCAGTGCACACACCGGGACAGCTAATGAAAAACTGTTTTTT; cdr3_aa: CSAHTGTANEKLFF
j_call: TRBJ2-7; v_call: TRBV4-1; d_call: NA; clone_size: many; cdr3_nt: TGCGCCAGCAGCCAAGTGGAAGGCTTTCAGGCTGAGCAGTACTTC; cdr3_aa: CASSQVEGFQAEQYF
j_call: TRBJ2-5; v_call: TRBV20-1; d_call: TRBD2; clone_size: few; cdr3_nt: TGCAGTGCGCTTCGACTAGCGGGGGATCAAGAGACCCAGTACTTC; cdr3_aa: CSALRLAGDQETQYF
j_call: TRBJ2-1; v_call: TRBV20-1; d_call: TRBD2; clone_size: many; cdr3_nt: TGCAGTGCTAGAAGCTTAGCGGGTTCGGTCGATGAGCAGTTCTTC; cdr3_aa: CSARSLAGSVDEQFF
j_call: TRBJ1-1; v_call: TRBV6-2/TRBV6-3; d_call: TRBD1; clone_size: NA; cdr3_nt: TGTGCCAGCAGCCGGGCTACCGGGACAGGGGGCACTGAAGCTTTCTTT; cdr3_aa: CASSRATGTGGTEAFF
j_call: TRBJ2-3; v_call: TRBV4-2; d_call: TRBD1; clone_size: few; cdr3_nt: TGTGCCAGCAGCCAAAACTGGCAGGGGGCGTCAGATACGCAGTATTTT; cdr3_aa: CASSQNWQGASDTQYF
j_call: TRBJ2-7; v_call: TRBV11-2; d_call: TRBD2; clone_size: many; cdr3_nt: TGTGCCAGCAGCATAGGGGCTAGCGGGAGTGATGAGCAGTACTTC; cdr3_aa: CASSIGASGSDEQYF
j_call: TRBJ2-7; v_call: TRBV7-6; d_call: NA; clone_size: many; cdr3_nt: TGTGCCAGCAGCTTAGTTTTGGGACTCACCTCCTACGAGCAGTACTTC; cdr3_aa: CASSLVLGLTSYEQYF
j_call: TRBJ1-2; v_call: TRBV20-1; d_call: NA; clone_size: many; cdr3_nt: TGCAGTGCGCCGAAATCAGCTAACTATGGCTACACCTTC; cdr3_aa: CSAPKSANYGYTF
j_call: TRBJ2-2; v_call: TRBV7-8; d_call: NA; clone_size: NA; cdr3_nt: TGTGCCAGCAGCTTAGTATTATTGGGCACCGGGGAGCTGTTTTTT; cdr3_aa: CASSLVLLGTGELFF
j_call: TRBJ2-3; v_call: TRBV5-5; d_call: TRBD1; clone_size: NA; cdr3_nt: TGTGCCAGCAGCTGGGGGGACAGGGTGGAAAGGGATACGCAGTATTTT; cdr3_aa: CASSWGDRVERDTQYF
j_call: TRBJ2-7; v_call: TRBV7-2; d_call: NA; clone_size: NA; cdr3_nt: TGTGCCAGCAGCTTAGATCGGCGGGTCCCGATCTTC; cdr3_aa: CASSLDRRVPIF
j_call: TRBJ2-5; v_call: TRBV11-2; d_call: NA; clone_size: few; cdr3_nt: TGTGCCAGCAGCCCCTCGGCGGGGGCAGAGACCCAGTACTTC; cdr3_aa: CASSPSAGAETQYF
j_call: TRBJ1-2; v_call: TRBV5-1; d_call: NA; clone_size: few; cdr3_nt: TGCGCCAGCAGCTTGGTCGGACTCAGTAGCTACACCTTC; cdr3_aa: CASSLVGLSSYTF
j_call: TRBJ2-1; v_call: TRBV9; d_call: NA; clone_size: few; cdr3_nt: TGTGCCAGCAGCGTAGCTTCCGGACTACGAAGTGAGCAGTTCTTC; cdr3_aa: CASSVASGLRSEQFF
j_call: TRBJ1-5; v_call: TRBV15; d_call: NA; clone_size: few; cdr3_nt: TGTGCCACCAGCAGAGATCCCAATCAGCCCCAGCATTTT; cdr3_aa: CATSRDPNQPQHF
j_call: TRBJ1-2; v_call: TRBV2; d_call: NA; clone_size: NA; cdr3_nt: TGTGCCAGCAGTGTAAATGCGGGAGCTAACTATGGCTACACCTTC; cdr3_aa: CASSVNAGANYGYTF
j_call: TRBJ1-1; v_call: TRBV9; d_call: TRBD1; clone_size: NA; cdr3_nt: TGTGCCAGGATCAGGGGGACCAACACTGAAGCTTTCTTT; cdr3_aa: CARIRGTNTEAFF
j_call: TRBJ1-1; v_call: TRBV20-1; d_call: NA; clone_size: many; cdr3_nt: TGCAGGGGGGGGGGCTCGAACACTGAAGCTTTCTTT; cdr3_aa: CRGGGSNTEAFF
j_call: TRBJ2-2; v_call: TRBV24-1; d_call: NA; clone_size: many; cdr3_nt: TGTGCCACCAGTGATGTCCCTAACCCCCGGACAGCCACCGGGGAGCTGTTTTTT; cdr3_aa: CATSDVPNPRTATGELFF
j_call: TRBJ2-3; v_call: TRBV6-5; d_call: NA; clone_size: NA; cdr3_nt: TGTGCCAGCAGTTCATCGGACACCGCAGATACGCAGTATTTT; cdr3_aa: CASSSSDTADTQYF
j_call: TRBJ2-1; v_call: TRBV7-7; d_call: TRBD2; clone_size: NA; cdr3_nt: TGTGCTAGCAGCTCGAGACTAGCCCATGAGCAGTTCTTC; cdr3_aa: CASSSRLAHEQFF
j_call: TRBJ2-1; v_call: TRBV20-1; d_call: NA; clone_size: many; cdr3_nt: TGCAGTGCGACAGGCCCCGACTCCTACAATGAGCAGTTCTTC; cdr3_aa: CSATGPDSYNEQFF
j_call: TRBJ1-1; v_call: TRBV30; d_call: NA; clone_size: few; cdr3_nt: TGTGCCTGGAGTGCCGCCATGAACACTGAAGCTTTCTTT; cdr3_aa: CAWSAAMNTEAFF
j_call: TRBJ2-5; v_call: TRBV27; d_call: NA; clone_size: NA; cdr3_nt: TGTGCCAGCAGTCTACGCTGGGCCGCCCAAGAGACCCAGTACTTC; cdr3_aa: CASSLRWAAQETQYF
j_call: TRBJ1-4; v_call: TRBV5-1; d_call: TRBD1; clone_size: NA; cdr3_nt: TGCGCCAGCAGCCTCCGGGACAGAGGAAAACTGTTTTTT; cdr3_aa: CASSLRDRGKLFF
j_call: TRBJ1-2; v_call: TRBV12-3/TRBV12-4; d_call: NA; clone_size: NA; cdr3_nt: TGTGCCAGCAGTTTAGACGGTCGGCGGACAAACTATGGCTACACCTTC; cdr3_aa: CASSLDGRRTNYGYTF
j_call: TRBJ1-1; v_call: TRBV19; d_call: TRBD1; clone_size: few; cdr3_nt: TGTGCCAGTAGATGGACAGGGGAGCCTATGAACACTGAAGCTTTCTTT; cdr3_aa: CASRWTGEPMNTEAFF
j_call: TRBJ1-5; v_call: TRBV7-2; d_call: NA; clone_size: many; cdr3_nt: TGTGCCAGCAGCTTAGTTGGGGACCCTAATCAGCCCCAGCATTTT; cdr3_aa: CASSLVGDPNQPQHF
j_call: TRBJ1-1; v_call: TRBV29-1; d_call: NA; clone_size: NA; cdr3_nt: TGCAGCGTTACCCGGACAGTAACTGAAGCTTTCTTT; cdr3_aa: CSVTRTVTEAFF
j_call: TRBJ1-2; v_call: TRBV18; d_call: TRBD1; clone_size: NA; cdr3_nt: TGTGCCAGCTCAATACAGGGGAGAGATGGCTACACCTTC; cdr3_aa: CASSIQGRDGYTF
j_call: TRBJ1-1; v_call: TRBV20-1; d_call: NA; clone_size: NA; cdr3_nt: TGCAGTGCTAGAGATCAGGGGTCCTCTGAAGCTTTCTTT; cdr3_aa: CSARDQGSSEAFF
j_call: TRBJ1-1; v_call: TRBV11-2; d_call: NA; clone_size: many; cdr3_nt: TGTGCCAGCAGCTTAGACAGGGGTCTAGCTGAAGCTTTCTTT; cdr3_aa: CASSLDRGLAEAFF